One sample yielded the 18 T cell receptor beta chains listed below, sequenced in a study of T cells expressing NK-cell markers. TCRdb derives one entry per CDR3 protein from the 5' RACE reads, leaving out DNA. Recorded for this sample: over 200,000 distinct CDR3 sequences. The sequenced sample consisted of blood T cells: a sorted CD56 or NKG2C T cell subset, CD4+ or CD8+ T cells, or bulk PBMC T cells (not recorded which). Every receptor here comes from a young man in good health.

The chain carries TRBV12-3 or TRBV12-4 and TRBJ2-1; without DNA, the TCRdb call of TRBD2 cannot be checked. This CDR3 contains 16 residues. CDR3 sequence reads: CASSLAAADIPNEQFF.

This sequence joins TRBV11-2 and TRBJ2-5; TCRdb designates TRBD2, a call that cannot be tested without DNA. CDR3 length: 17 amino acids. Germline assignment: CDR1 SGHAT and CDR2 FQNNGV. The CDR3 sequence: CASSLDWLAGNQETQYF.

The chain is built from TRBV20-1 and TRBJ2-1; the TCRdb call, TRBD2, lacks DNA for checking. Germline V gives CDR1 DFQATT, CDR2 SNEGSKA (reference sequence). The CDR3 totals 18 residues. CDR3 residues: CSARGTSGTGSSYNEQFF.

The chain links TRBV7-7 to TRBJ2-1; checking the TCRdb D call of TRBD2 is not possible without DNA. CDR1 is SSHAT and CDR2 is FNYEAQ in the germline V gene (reference sequence). CDR3 length equals 15 residues. CDR3 residues: CASSPRAGGHNEQFF.

V gene TRBV7-2 combines with J gene TRBJ2-1; TCRdb gives TRBD2 as the D gene, but with no DNA this cannot be confirmed. CDR1 is SGHTA and CDR2 is FQGNSA in the germline V gene. The CDR3 has 12 residues. CDR3 sequence reads: CASSLGAGVEFF.

The J gene is TRBJ2-1, the V gene TRBV4-2; with no DNA, the TCRdb D assignment of TRBD1 cannot be verified. This CDR3 is 16 amino acids long. Germline values: CDR1 LGHNA, CDR2 YNFKEQ. The CDR3 sequence is CASSQDGGQGYNEQFF.

This chain connects TRBV24-1 to TRBJ2-5; TCRdb selects TRBD1, and the lack of DNA leaves this call unchecked. Germline CDR1 and CDR2: KGHDR and SFDVKD. The CDR3 sequence is 15 residues long. The CDR3: CATSPGTMYQETQYF.

This chain links TRBV20-1 with TRBJ2-5; the TCRdb call, TRBD1, lacks DNA for checking. CDR1 and CDR2 from the germline V gene are DFQATT and SNEGSKA (reference sequence). This CDR3 has 16 amino acids. The chain's CDR3 is CSALPDISRGLETQYF.

V gene TRBV4-3 combines with J gene TRBJ2-7; TCRdb returns TRBD2, unconfirmable since there is no DNA. The CDR3 runs to 15 residues. Germline CDR1 and CDR2: LGHNA and YSLEER. This CDR3 reads CASSQDRGQSYEQYF.

The chain uses TRBV5-1 and TRBJ2-3; TCRdb proposes TRBD2, but this gene call is untestable without DNA. Per germline, CDR1 SGHRS and CDR2 YFSETQ. The CDR3 loop spans 14 amino acids. This CDR3 reads CATRLAGGPDTQYF. The whole variable domain, filled in from reference TRBV5-1 and TRBJ2-3, reads KAGVTQTPRYLIKTRGQQVTLSCSPISGHRSVSWYQQTPGQGLQFLFEYFSETQRNKGNFPGRFSGRQFSNSRSEMNVSTLELGDSALYLCATRLAGGPDTQYFGPGTRLTVL.

This chain joins TRBV4-2 and TRBJ2-1; TCRdb selects TRBD2, and the lack of DNA leaves this call unchecked. This CDR3 region has 15 residues. Germline CDR1 is LGHNA and CDR2 is YNFKEQ. CDR3 sequence: CASSQGSGRVNEQFF.

The chain has TRBV5-1 and TRBJ1-2. In germline, CDR1 is SGHRS, CDR2 YFSETQ. The length of the CDR3 is 13 residues. CDR3: CASSPDRFYGYTF.

This sequence joins TRBV2 and TRBJ2-1; TCRdb picks TRBD1, but there is no DNA to check that call. Looked up from germline, CDR1 is SNHLY and CDR2 is FYNNEI. This CDR3 has 16 residues. CDR3 in amino acids: CASSLLRDRSYNEQFF.

This chain joins TRBV20-1 and TRBJ2-1; as DNA is missing, the TRBD2 call by TCRdb cannot be tested. Per germline, CDR1 DFQATT and CDR2 SNEGSKA (reference sequence). The CDR3 consists of 15 residues. This CDR3 reads CSARDVLAGVDEQFF.

J is TRBJ2-7 and V is TRBV4-3; the TCRdb call, TRBD2, lacks DNA for checking. The CDR3 runs to 17 residues. Germline CDR1 and CDR2: LGHNA and YSLEER. This CDR3 is CASSQVARLAGPYEQYF.

The chain links TRBV24-1 to TRBJ2-2; TCRdb calls TRBD2, which cannot be checked without DNA. Germline loops: CDR1 KGHDR, CDR2 SFDVKD. There are 22 residues in the CDR3. The CDR3 loop is CATSDLSSQPGPEKRNTGELFF.

This chain links TRBV6-2 or TRBV6-3 with TRBJ1-5; the D gene TCRdb calls, TRBD1, cannot be checked with no DNA. The CDR3 contains 13 residues. Germline V lookup: CDR1 MNHEY, CDR2 SVGEGT. CDR3 residues: CASSLDRVQPQHF.

This chain links TRBV27 with TRBJ2-7; lacking DNA, the TRBD2 call made by TCRdb goes unchecked. Germline V CDR1 and CDR2: MNHEY, SMNVEV (reference sequence). The CDR3 runs 15 residues. This chain's CDR3 is CASSLSRGLAYEQYF.